The TCR beta chain described here comes from a study of T cells in Graves' hyperthyroidism and ophthalmopathy. Study conclusions and caveats: Most thyroid-expanded clonotypes above 0.001 were also found in blood.

Ophthalmopathy in the patients scored at least 3 on Clinical Activity Score and at least 4 on NOSPECS grade, lasting under 3 months. Patients having uncontrolled infection, another autoimmune disease, pregnancy or lactation were not included. Extraction of PBMCs used 10 ml of fresh peripheral blood. From RNA transcripts, TCR beta CDR3 regions were amplified. Carried out on the TCR CDR3, a first-round RT-PCR used the HTBI primer set. MiXCR, applied by TCRdb to the multiplex PCR reads, yields one record per CDR3 protein. The repertoire holds 400,000 to 500,000 distinct CDR3 sequences, with roughly 14% as singletons. This clonotype showed up just a few times. Antigen: not known. The sequenced material came from blood. This receptor was obtained from a man younger than 30 with Graves' ophthalmopathy.

The CDR3 loop is CSASPGGRGRQPQHF. CDR3 coding DNA: TGCAGTGCTAGCCCAGGGGGCAGGGGGCGGCAGCCCCAGCATTTT. V is TRBV20-1 and J is TRBJ1-5, with 8 bases matching TRBD1. Germline-derived CDR1 and CDR2 are DFQATT and SNEGSKA (reference sequence). The CDR3 sequence is 15 residues long. V lost 3 bases to trimming and J lost 7 bases; unmatched junction nucleotides: 11.